The rows below give T cell receptor beta chains drawn from one sample of a study of post-analysis software for immune sequencing data. MiXCR, run by TCRdb on the PCR reads, gives a single entry per CDR3 protein. Of roughly 800,000 distinct CDR3 sequences in the sample, approximately 53% are singletons; the top ten hold roughly 4.4%. The sequenced sample consisted of blood. All receptors come from a girl between 5 and 17 years old with multiple sclerosis. CDR3s include the opening cysteine and the closing phenylalanine or tryptophan. A D gene is named only where the DNA matches it firmly. Expanded clones get a size class; other rows say once, few or many, or leave the size out.

V	D	size	J	CDR3
TRBV7-9	TRBD1	.	TRBJ1-1	CASSLAPTGMNTEAFF
TRBV5-1	TRBD2	.	TRBJ2-1	CASSHPPGLANNEQFF
TRBV29-1	TRBD1	.	TRBJ2-1	CSVTPGRGNYNEQFF
TRBV2	TRBD1	.	TRBJ2-7	CASSVGGTGDLSYEQYF
TRBV27	TRBD1	.	.	CASSSGQASYEQYF
TRBV9	.	.	TRBJ1-4	CASSVEPSGEKLFF
TRBV19	TRBD2	.	TRBJ2-1	CASSRLAGLARGGSYNEQFF
TRBV9	TRBD2	few	TRBJ2-1	CASSDKPAGKNPNEQFF
TRBV15	TRBD1	.	TRBJ2-3	CATSREGQEHRAQYF
TRBV29-1	TRBD2	few	TRBJ2-4	CSVASGVAKNIQYF
TRBV7-2	.	.	TRBJ2-3	CASSSRKSTQYF
TRBV11-1	TRBD2	.	TRBJ2-1	CASSSGTSRTEQFF
TRBV15	.	.	TRBJ1-5	CATSRGGDGNQPRHF
TRBV20-1	TRBD2	.	TRBJ2-3	CSARDGLAGARTQYF
TRBV29-1	.	.	TRBJ1-2	CSVVPGPGDDGYTF
TRBV7-3	TRBD2	.	TRBJ2-1	CASNPYGGGFYNEQFF
TRBV5-1	.	.	TRBJ1-2	CASSLVFSGVENYGYTF
TRBV10-3	TRBD1	few	TRBJ2-7	CAISESQWAGGHEQYF
TRBV9	.	.	TRBJ2-5	CASSVQTDYQETQYF
TRBV9	TRBD1	few	TRBJ1-2	CASSVGQGDYGYTF
TRBV7-8	TRBD1	once	TRBJ2-5	CASSYMTGVGVTQYF
TRBV6-5	TRBD1	.	TRBJ1-5	CASSNRDRGQPQHF
TRBV6-1	TRBD1	.	.	CASMGQGYEQYF
TRBV20-1	TRBD1	.	TRBJ2-4	CSAGDRVGNIQYF
TRBV5-1	.	few	TRBJ2-5	CASRGGTHQETQYF
TRBV5-4	TRBD2	.	TRBJ2-7	CASSLVAGAVEQYF
TRBV12-5	.	.	TRBJ1-5	CASGDRPSGQNQPQHF
TRBV12-3/TRBV12-4	.	.	.	CASNKQGTEETQYF
TRBV29-1	.	.	TRBJ2-5	CSALERRWETQYF
TRBV25-1	.	few	TRBJ2-1	CASNGVGFGEQFF
TRBV6-5	.	few	TRBJ2-7	CASMGMGSYEQYF
TRBV11-1	TRBD1	.	.	CASSFDRDRGSEQYF
TRBV5-1	TRBD2	.	TRBJ2-3	CASSLVLAGGLNPDTQYF
TRBV6-2/TRBV6-3	TRBD1	few	TRBJ2-1	CASSNWGQAFSYNEQFF
TRBV12-3/TRBV12-4	.	.	TRBJ2-1	CASRIRGSRNNEQFF
TRBV6-5	.	.	TRBJ1-1	CASSPQTGNTEAFF
TRBV5-1	.	few	TRBJ2-5	CASSLQDLRETQYF
TRBV5-1	.	.	TRBJ2-5	CASSQVNRDIKYF
TRBV6-5	.	few	TRBJ1-4	CASSPGIGEKLFF